The entry below gives a single T cell receptor (beta chain) sequence along with its context. This CDR3 is 15 amino acids long. The ends were cut back, 6 bases at V and 5 bases at J, with 19 bases in the middle. Germline-derived CDR1 and CDR2 are LGHDT and YNNKEL (reference sequence). The data stem from a study of blood T cell repertoires in COVID-19. Study information: PBMCs, B-cell-depleted T cells, or T cells were the source of the cDNA or gDNA that made up the material.

Profiled with immunoSEQ multiplex PCR; TCRdb holds only in-frame clones, not every one. Among 150,000 or so clones listed, 70% to 85% were seen once. V gene TRBV3-1 (or the pseudogene TRBV3-2) combines with J gene TRBJ2-5; TRBD1 is a possible D gene (6 bases). This sequence was found in a woman older than 75 with acute or convalescent COVID-19. Sample: peripheral blood. The CDR3 DNA reads TGTGCCAGCAGTATCGAAAATGGGGGCTGGGAGACCCAGTACTTC. Amino acid sequence: CASSIENGGWETQYF.